This T cell receptor (beta chain) was recovered during a study of blood T cell repertoires in COVID-19. Overall study: There were acute and convalescent COVID-19 samples, and they came from the United States, Italy and Spain.

This CDR3 has 15 residues. Germline V gene sequence: CDR1 LNHDA, CDR2 SQIVND (reference sequence). V trimming: 6 bases; J trimming: 6 bases; junction bases outside the gene matches: 10. In the original workflow: Researchers report that nucleated cell counts were estimated from reference gene primer amplification. Clones were read by immunoSEQ multiplex PCR, and TCRdb kept only the in-frame ones, dropping some. V and J calls plus clone size are reproduced from that table; the DNA served to infer D and trimming. The profile covers approximately 63,000 clones, with 85% to 90% appearing a single time and 18% taken by the ten largest.

This receptor was obtained from an older woman with COVID-19, enrolled during active disease. Sample: peripheral blood. The chain combines TRBV19 with TRBJ2-2, with TRBD2 identical over 7 bases. The CDR3 is CASRTSTSRPGELFF. The CDR3 DNA sequence: TGTGCCAGTAGGACCTCGACTAGCAGACCCGGGGAGCTGTTTTTT.